This TCR beta chain was sequenced during a study of shared clonotypes between healthy human individuals. Repertoires were generated with immunoSEQ multiplex PCR, while TCRdb's copy carries only in-frame clones and drops some. The profile shows around 2.5 million clones, 93% of them singletons. On this clone itself: Other DNA sequences of this sample code for an identical CDR3.

The CDR3 is made up of 16 amino acids. The junction had 4 bases not matched to a gene; V was cut back by 0 bases and J by 4 bases. Per germline, CDR1 SGHVS and CDR2 FNYEAQ. The sample consisted of naive CD4+ T cells from PBMCs. Described subset: CD45RA+ positively selected. V usage is TRBV7-6 and J usage is TRBJ2-1; TRBD2 agrees at 9 bases. This clonotype was obtained from a man between 18 and 35 years old in good health. Some clones in this sample may be carry-over from other donors' samples. The CDR3, as DNA: TGTGCCAGCAGCTTAGCTCCAGCGGGAGGTTACAATGAGCAGTTCTTC. Translating gives CASSLAPAGGYNEQFF.